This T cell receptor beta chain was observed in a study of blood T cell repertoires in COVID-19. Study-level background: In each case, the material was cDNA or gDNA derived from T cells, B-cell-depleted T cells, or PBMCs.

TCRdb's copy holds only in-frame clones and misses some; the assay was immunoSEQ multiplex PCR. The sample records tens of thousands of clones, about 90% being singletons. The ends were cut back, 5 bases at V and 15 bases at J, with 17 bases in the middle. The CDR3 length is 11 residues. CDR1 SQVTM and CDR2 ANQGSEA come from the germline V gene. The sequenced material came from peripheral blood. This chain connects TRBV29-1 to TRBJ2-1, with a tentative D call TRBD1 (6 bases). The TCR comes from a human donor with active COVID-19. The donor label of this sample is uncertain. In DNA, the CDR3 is TGCAGCGTTATAGGGGGAAGGACGTCGTTCTTC. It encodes CSVIGGRTSFF.